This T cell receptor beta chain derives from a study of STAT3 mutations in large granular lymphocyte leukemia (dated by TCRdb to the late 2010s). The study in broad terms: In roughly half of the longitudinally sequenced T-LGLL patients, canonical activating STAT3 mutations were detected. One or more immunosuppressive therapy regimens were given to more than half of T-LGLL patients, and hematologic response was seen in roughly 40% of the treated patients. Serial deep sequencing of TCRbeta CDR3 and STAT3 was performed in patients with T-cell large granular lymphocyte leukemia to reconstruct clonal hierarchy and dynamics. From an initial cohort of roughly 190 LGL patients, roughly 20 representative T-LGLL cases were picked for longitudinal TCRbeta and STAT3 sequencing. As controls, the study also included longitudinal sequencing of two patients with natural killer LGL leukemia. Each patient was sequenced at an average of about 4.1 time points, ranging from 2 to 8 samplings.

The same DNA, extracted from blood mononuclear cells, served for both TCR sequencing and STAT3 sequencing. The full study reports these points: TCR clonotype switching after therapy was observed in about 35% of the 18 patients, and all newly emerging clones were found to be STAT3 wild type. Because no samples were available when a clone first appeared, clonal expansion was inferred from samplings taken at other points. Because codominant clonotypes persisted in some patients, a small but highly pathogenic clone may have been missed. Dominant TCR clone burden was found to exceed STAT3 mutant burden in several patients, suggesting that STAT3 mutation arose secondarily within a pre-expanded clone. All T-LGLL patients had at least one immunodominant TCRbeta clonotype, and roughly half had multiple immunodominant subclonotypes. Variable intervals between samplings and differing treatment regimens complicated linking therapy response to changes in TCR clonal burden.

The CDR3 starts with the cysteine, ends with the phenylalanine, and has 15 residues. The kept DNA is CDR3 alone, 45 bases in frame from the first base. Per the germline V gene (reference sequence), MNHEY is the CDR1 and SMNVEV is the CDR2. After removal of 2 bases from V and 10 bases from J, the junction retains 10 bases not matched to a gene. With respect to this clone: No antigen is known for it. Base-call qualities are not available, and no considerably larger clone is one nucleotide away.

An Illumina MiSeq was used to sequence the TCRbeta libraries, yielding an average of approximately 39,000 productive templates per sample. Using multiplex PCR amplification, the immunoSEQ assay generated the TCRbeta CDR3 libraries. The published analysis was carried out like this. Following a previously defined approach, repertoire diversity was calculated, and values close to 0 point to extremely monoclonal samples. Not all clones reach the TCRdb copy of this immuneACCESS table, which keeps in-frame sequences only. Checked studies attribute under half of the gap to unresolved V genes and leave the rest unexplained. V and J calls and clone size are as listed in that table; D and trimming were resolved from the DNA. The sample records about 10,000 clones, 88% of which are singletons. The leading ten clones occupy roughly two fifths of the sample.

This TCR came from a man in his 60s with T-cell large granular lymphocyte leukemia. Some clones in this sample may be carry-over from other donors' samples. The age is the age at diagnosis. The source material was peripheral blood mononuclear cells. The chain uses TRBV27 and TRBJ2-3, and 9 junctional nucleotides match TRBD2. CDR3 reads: CASSLGLAGTGSQYF. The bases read TGTGCCAGCAGTTTAGGGCTAGCGGGAACCGGCTCGCAGTATTTT.